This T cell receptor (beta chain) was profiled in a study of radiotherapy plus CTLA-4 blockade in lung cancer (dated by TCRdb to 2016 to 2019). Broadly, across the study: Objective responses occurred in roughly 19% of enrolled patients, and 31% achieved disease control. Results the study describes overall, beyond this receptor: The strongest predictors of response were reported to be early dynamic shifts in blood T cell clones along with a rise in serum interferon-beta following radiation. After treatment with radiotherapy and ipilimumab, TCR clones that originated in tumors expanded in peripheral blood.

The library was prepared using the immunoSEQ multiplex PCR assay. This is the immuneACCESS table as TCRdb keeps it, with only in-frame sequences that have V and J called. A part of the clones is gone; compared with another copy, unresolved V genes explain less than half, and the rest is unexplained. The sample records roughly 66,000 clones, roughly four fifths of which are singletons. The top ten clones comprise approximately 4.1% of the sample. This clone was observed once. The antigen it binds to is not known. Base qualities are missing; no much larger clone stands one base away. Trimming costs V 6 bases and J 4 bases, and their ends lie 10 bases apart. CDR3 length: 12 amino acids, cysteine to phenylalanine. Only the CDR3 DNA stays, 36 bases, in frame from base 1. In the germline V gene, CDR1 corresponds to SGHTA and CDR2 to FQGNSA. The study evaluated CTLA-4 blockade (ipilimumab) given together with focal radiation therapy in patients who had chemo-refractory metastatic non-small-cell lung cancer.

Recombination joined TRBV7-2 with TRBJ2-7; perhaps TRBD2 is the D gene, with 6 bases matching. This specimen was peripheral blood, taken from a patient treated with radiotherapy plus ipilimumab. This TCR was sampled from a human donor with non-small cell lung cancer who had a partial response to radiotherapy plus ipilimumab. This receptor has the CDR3 CASSPGGYEQYF. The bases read TGTGCCAGCAGTCCCGGGGGTTACGAGCAGTACTTC.